These 26 T cell receptor beta chains were sequenced from one sample in a study of T cells after yellow fever vaccination. TCRdb recomputed calls from the 5' RACE reads with MiXCR, one row per CDR3 protein. The sample has hundreds of thousands of distinct CDR3 sequences, more than 9% seen once. Source: PBMCs, taken on the day of the first yellow fever vaccination. The receptor source for this set is a man aged 18 to 29 who received the YFV17D yellow fever vaccine.

The chain recombines TRBV2 with TRBJ2-1; D tentatively fits TRBD1 or TRBD2 (5 bases each). The CDR3 length is 16 residues. Trimming left V 3 bases short and J 0 bases short, with 12 bases between. Germline V gene data show CDR1 as SNHLY and CDR2 as FYNNEI. CDR3 sequence: CASSEWGSSSYNEQFF. The CDR3 bases are TGTGCCAGCAGTGAGTGGGGGAGTAGCTCCTACAATGAGCAGTTCTTC.

In this sample, this clonotype turned up a few times. The CDR3 bases are TGTGCCAGCAGTTTCTACGGGATAGCTTTCTTT. Amino acid sequence: CASSFYGIAFF. The chain recombines TRBV12-3 or TRBV12-4 with TRBJ1-1; D uncertain. V was shortened by 3 bases and J by 10 bases, with 9 bases between the two germline ends. CDR3 length: 11 amino acids.

CDR3 amino acids: CAWSKGTGGFGETQYF. The DNA of the CDR3 is TGTGCCTGGAGCAAGGGGACAGGGGGTTTTGGAGAGACCCAGTACTTC. The chain is built from TRBV30 and TRBJ2-5, with TRBD1 identical over 11 bases. Germline-derived CDR1 and CDR2 are GTSNPN and SVGIG (reference sequence). This CDR3 has 16 residues. V gave up 3 bases and J gave up 4 bases; unmatched junction bases: 10. The variable domain in full, completed from reference TRBV30 and TRBJ2-5, reads SQTIHQWPATLVQPVGSPLSLECTVEGTSNPNLYWYRQAAGRGLQLLFYSVGIGQISSEVPQNLSASRPQDRQFILSSKKLLLSDSGFYLCAWSKGTGGFGETQYFGPGTRLLVL.

This clonotype was counted a few times. The chain uses TRBV7-9 and TRBJ2-7; D is undetermined. This CDR3 has 16 residues. V was pared by 4 bases and J by 6 bases, with 22 bases between. The V gene's germline CDR1 is SEHNR and CDR2 FQNEAQ (reference sequence). The CDR3 here is CASSSNSGADVFEQYF. CDR3 DNA: TGTGCCAGCAGCTCAAATTCCGGCGCCGATGTTTTCGAGCAGTACTTC.

This clonotype was picked up many times. The gene calls are TRBV12-3 or TRBV12-4 and TRBJ1-1; D remains unclear. V dropped 2 bases and J dropped 0 bases, with 7 bases sitting between them. CDR3 size: 14 residues. CDR3 residues: CASSLREMNTEAFF. In DNA form, the CDR3 reads TGTGCCAGCAGTTTAAGGGAAATGAACACTGAAGCTTTCTTT.

The gene calls are TRBV3-1 and TRBJ2-1; 8 bases are a match to TRBD2. V shed 1 base, J shed 1 base, and the junction held 12 bases outside the gene matches. CDR1 is LGHDT and CDR2 is YNNKEL in the germline V gene (reference sequence). The CDR3 is 19 residues long. The CDR3 DNA follows: TGTGCCAGCAGCCAAGGAGGAGGAGGACCTAGCGGGTCCTACAATGAGCAGTTCTTC. This encodes CASSQGGGGPSGSYNEQFF.

The chain couples TRBV5-4 to TRBJ1-2; D might be TRBD1 (6 bases). Deletions cut 0 bases from V and 8 bases from J, with 14 bases between. The CDR3 runs to 14 residues. CDR1 is SGHNT and CDR2 is YYREEE in the germline V gene (reference sequence). The CDR3 region has the DNA TGTGCCAGCAGCTTGGGACAGGATTCGGGGGGCTACACCTTC. This codes for CASSLGQDSGGYTF.

The chain carries TRBV11-2 and TRBJ2-1, with 10 bases matching TRBD1. Unmatched junction bases numbered 6, after V lost 4 bases and J lost 6 bases. The CDR3 has 15 amino acids. Germline values: CDR1 SGHAT, CDR2 FQNNGV. The CDR3 coding sequence is TGTGCCAGCAGCTCAAGACAGGGGGCCGGCAATGAGCAGTTCTTC. This gives the protein CASSSRQGAGNEQFF.

This clonotype occurred a few times. The chain employs TRBV27 and TRBJ2-7; D tentatively reads TRBD1 or TRBD2 (6 bases each). The CDR3 runs 13 residues. Germline CDR1 reads MNHEY; CDR2 reads SMNVEV (reference sequence). V lost 10 bases and J 0 bases, leaving 13 bases between the germline ends. The CDR3 is CATGGLSSYEQYF. CDR3 sequence (DNA): TGTGCCACTGGGGGGCTTAGCTCCTACGAGCAGTACTTC.

This clonotype was seen a few times. J is TRBJ1-1 and V is TRBV6-2 or TRBV6-3; D not resolved. Germline V gene sequence: CDR1 MNHEY, CDR2 SVGEGT. The V end was cut by 4 bases, the J end by 3 bases, with 15 bases between. The CDR3 is 15 residues long. CDR3 bases: TGTGCCAGCAGTTCACCAGCACTTCTAGACACTGAAGCTTTCTTT. As protein: CASSSPALLDTEAFF.

V usage is TRBV18 and J usage is TRBJ1-1, with 7 bases lining up with TRBD1. The CDR3 runs 14 residues. Germline CDR1 is KGHSH and CDR2 is LQKENI. J lost 5 bases, V lost 5 bases, and 8 bases had no gene match. The CDR3 sequence: CASSEGTESTEAFF. In DNA, the CDR3 is TGTGCCAGCTCAGAAGGGACAGAGAGTACTGAAGCTTTCTTT.

This CDR3 is CASQGTSGSSYEQYF. CDR3 sequence (DNA): TGTGCCAGCCAAGGGACTAGCGGTAGCTCCTACGAGCAGTACTTC. The chain is built from TRBV7-2 and TRBJ2-7; 11 bases match TRBD2. The CDR3 sequence is 15 residues long. Germline-derived CDR1 and CDR2 are SGHTA and FQGNSA. Germline trimming cut 8 bases from V and 0 bases from J; bases unmatched to any gene: 6.

The V call is TRBV7-3, the J call TRBJ1-2; D remains ambiguous. This CDR3 has 13 amino acids. Per the germline V gene, CDR1 is SGHTA and CDR2 is FQGTGA. Trimming left V 5 bases short and J 7 bases short, with 14 bases between. In DNA, the CDR3 is TGTGCCAGCAGCCCGCGAGGGTCTGGTGGCTACACCTTC. This sequence encodes CASSPRGSGGYTF.

This clonotype was picked up a small number of times. This chain uses TRBV5-6 with TRBJ2-7, with a tentative D call TRBD2 (6 bases). CDR3 length: 15 amino acids. The germline gives CDR1 SGHDT, CDR2 YYEEEE. V was shortened by 5 bases and J by 1 base, with 16 bases between the two germline ends. The CDR3 sequence is CASSRRDSRSYEQYV. CDR3 nucleotide sequence: TGTGCCAGCAGTCGTCGGGACTCCCGGTCCTACGAGCAGTACGTC.

This clonotype has more than one count but fewer than ten. The chain links TRBV7-2 to TRBJ2-6; D gene unclear. The germline CDR1 and CDR2 sequences are SGHTA and FQGNSA. This CDR3 is built from 16 residues. V was cut by 5 bases and J by 0 bases, with 11 bases left in between. For the CDR3, the DNA is TGTGCCAGCAGCGTTAGTTCGGGCTCTGGGGCCAACGTCCTGACTTTC. This translates into CASSVSSGSGANVLTF.

This sequence joins TRBV19 and TRBJ2-5; maybe TRBD2 (6 bases). The CDR3 totals 16 residues. Trimming stripped 5 bases from V and 1 base from J, with 17 bases between. Germline loops: CDR1 LNHDA, CDR2 SQIVND (reference sequence). This CDR3 reads CASSPLGGPSQETQYF. The CDR3 bases are TGTGCCAGTAGTCCCTTGGGAGGCCCCAGCCAAGAGACCCAGTACTTC.

The chain recombines TRBV7-2 with TRBJ1-5, with D uncertain. Looked up from germline, CDR1 is SGHTA and CDR2 is FQGNSA. The CDR3 is 14 residues long. With 2 bases removed from V and 5 bases from J, the gap between germline ends came to 10 bases. The CDR3 DNA reads TGTGCCAGCAGCTTATCACAGACCTATCAGCCCCAGCATTTT. Its protein product is CASSLSQTYQPQHF. Drawing the rest from reference TRBV7-2 and TRBJ1-5, the complete variable domain is GAGVSQSPSNKVTEKGKDVELRCDPISGHTALYWYRQSLGQGLEFLIYFQGNSAPDKSGLPSDRFSAERTGGSVSTLTIQRTQQEDSAVYLCASSLSQTYQPQHFGDGTRLSIL.

This clonotype has ten or more counts. The chain carries TRBV7-9 and TRBJ2-3; 8 bases fit TRBD1. The J segment lost 6 bases and the V segment lost 4 bases, leaving 3 bases of the junction unmatched. Looked up from germline, CDR1 is SEHNR and CDR2 is FQNEAQ (reference sequence). The CDR3 totals 13 residues. The CDR3 region is CASSWTGSDTQYF. The CDR3, as DNA: TGTGCCAGCAGCTGGACAGGGTCCGATACGCAGTATTTT.

This clonotype was picked up many times. The V and J genes are TRBV7-2 and TRBJ2-1; D is unclear. V shed 0 bases and J shed 5 bases, with 11 bases lying between them. Germline V gene sequence: CDR1 SGHTA, CDR2 FQGNSA. The CDR3 has 15 residues. The CDR3 sequence is CASSLAPSRDNEQFF. CDR3 DNA sequence: TGTGCCAGCAGCTTAGCGCCCAGCCGAGACAATGAGCAGTTCTTC. Complete variable domain (other parts from reference TRBV7-2 and TRBJ2-1): GAGVSQSPSNKVTEKGKDVELRCDPISGHTALYWYRQSLGQGLEFLIYFQGNSAPDKSGLPSDRFSAERTGGSVSTLTIQRTQQEDSAVYLCASSLAPSRDNEQFFGPGTRLTVL.

A few counts support this clonotype. This chain uses TRBV28 with TRBJ2-7, with D uncertain. Trimming pared 5 bases from V and 1 base from J, leaving 6 bases between. Per the germline V gene, CDR1 is MDHEN and CDR2 is SYDVKM. The CDR3 has 12 residues. The CDR3 loop is CASSTESYEQYV. The CDR3 DNA reads TGTGCCAGCAGTACAGAATCCTACGAGCAGTACGTC.

This clonotype appeared a few times. The J gene is TRBJ1-1, the V gene TRBV5-1; possible D gene TRBD1, 6 bases. The CDR3 contains 14 residues. CDR1 is SGHRS and CDR2 is YFSETQ in the germline V gene. The V end was cut by 2 bases, the J end by 4 bases, with 12 bases between. The CDR3, as DNA: TGCGCCAGCAGCTTAACAGGGCCCAGCACTGAAGCTTTCTTT. This sequence encodes CASSLTGPSTEAFF.

The gene calls are TRBV12-3 or TRBV12-4 and TRBJ2-3, with TRBD2 matching 12 bases. The V and J ends lost 6 bases and 2 bases, in that order; junction bases with no gene match: 6. This CDR3 is 16 amino acids long. The CDR3 sequence: CASRPGLAGSTDTQYF. The CDR3 region has the DNA TGTGCCAGCAGACCCGGACTAGCGGGGTCCACAGATACGCAGTATTTT.

This clonotype showed up just a few times. V gene TRBV4-1 combines with J gene TRBJ2-4; 7 nucleotides align to TRBD1. V lost 1 base to trimming and J lost 4 bases; unmatched junction nucleotides: 4. Germline values: CDR1 MGHRA, CDR2 YSYEKL. The length of the CDR3 is 15 residues. The CDR3 sequence is CASSQAPGQKNIQYF. In DNA form, the CDR3 reads TGCGCCAGCAGCCAAGCGCCGGGACAGAAAAACATTCAGTACTTC.

The V call is TRBV7-3, the J call TRBJ2-1; 10 bases match TRBD1. V lost 5 bases, J lost 7 bases, and 8 bases stayed unmatched. The V gene's germline CDR1 is SGHTA and CDR2 FQGTGA. The CDR3 contains 15 residues. CDR3 nucleotides: TGTGCCAGCAGCGGCACCGGGACAGGGGTGAATGAGCAGTTCTTC. This gives the protein CASSGTGTGVNEQFF.

This chain uses TRBV3-1 with TRBJ2-1, with TRBD2 identical over 8 bases. The CDR3 is made up of 17 amino acids. J lost 1 base, V lost 4 bases, and 9 bases had no gene match. CDR1 and CDR2 (germline): LGHDT, YNNKEL (reference sequence). The CDR3 nucleotides read TGTGCCAGCAGCCGAGCCATTACTAGCGGTTCCTACAATGAGCAGTTCTTC. Amino acids: CASSRAITSGSYNEQFF.

The gene calls are TRBV5-1 and TRBJ2-2; D might be TRBD1 (5 bases). Germline CDR1 SGHRS, CDR2 YFSETQ. Trimming stripped 0 bases from V and 4 bases from J, with 16 bases between. CDR3 length: 17 amino acids. The CDR3, as DNA: TGCGCCAGCAGCTTGGCGGACACATTAAGAACCACCGGGGAGCTGTTTTTT. This encodes CASSLADTLRTTGELFF.